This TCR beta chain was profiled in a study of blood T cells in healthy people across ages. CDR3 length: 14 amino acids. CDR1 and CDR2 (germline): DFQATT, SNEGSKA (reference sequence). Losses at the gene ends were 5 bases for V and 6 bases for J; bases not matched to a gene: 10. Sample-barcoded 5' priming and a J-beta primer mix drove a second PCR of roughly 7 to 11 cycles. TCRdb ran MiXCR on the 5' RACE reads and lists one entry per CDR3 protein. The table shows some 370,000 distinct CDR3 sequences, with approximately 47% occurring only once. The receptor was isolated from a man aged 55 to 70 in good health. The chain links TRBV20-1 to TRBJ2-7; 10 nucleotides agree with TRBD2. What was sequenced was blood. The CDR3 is CSARRGTSVPEQYF. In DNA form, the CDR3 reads TGCAGTGCTCGTCGAGGGACTAGCGTTCCCGAGCAGTACTTC.